One and the same sample provided the 17 T cell receptor beta chains below, sequenced in a study of beta chain features in type 1 diabetes. Expressed TCRB transcripts were sequenced after all isolated RNA was converted to cDNA. Assay: immunoSEQ multiplex PCR; the TCRdb copy retains only in-frame clones and omits some. The table has tens of thousands of clones, roughly 30% seen once. What was sequenced was stem cell memory CD4+ T cells from blood. The receptor source for this set is a woman aged 18 to 35 in good health.

This clone showed up just a few times. V gene TRBV7-2 combines with J gene TRBJ2-6, with a tentative D call TRBD2 (7 bases). The ends were cut back, 6 bases at V and 2 bases at J, with 17 bases in the middle. Per the germline V gene, CDR1 is SGHTA and CDR2 is FQGNSA. This CDR3 region has 17 residues. The CDR3 DNA reads TGTGCCAGCAGGGGGGGGGCAGGGGTACCTGGGGCCAACGTCCTGACTTTC. It encodes CASRGGAGVPGANVLTF.

A few counts support this clone. The chain is built from TRBV2 and TRBJ2-1, with D possibly matching TRBD1 (5 bases). Germline-derived CDR1 and CDR2 are SNHLY and FYNNEI. The V end was cut by 4 bases, the J end by 12 bases, with 16 bases between. The CDR3 runs to 13 residues. The DNA for the CDR3 is TGTGCCAGCAGTGGGGGTACAGGATGGGTGCAGTTCTTC. This translates into CASSGGTGWVQFF.

This sequence joins TRBV2 and TRBJ1-4; TRBD1 might be the D (6 bases). The CDR3 has 15 amino acids. Germline V gene lookup returns CDR1 SNHLY and CDR2 FYNNEI. Deletions cut 4 bases from V and 7 bases from J, with 16 bases between. This CDR3 reads CASSALPQGREKLFF. CDR3 sequence (DNA): TGTGCCAGCAGTGCCCTTCCACAGGGCCGTGAAAAACTGTTTTTT.

The chain joins TRBV6-1 to TRBJ1-1, with 7 bases matching TRBD1. The trim removed 6 bases at V and 1 base at J, leaving 2 bases unmatched. Per the germline V gene, CDR1 is MNHNS and CDR2 is SASEGT. The length of the CDR3 is 13 residues. The CDR3 bases are TGTGCCAGCAGCTGGACAGGGAACACTGAAGCTTTCTTT. Encoded protein: CASSWTGNTEAFF.

The J gene is TRBJ1-5, the V gene TRBV18, with 11 bases identical to TRBD1. V gave up 4 bases and J gave up 7 bases; unmatched junction bases: 3. There are 14 residues in the CDR3. Germline lookup yields CDR1 KGHSH and CDR2 LQKENI. The CDR3 sequence is CASSLGTGGQPQHF. The DNA for the CDR3 is TGTGCCAGCTCACTAGGGACAGGGGGACAGCCCCAGCATTTT.

The chain combines TRBV19 with TRBJ2-6; D unresolved. This CDR3 contains 13 residues. The ends were cut back, 3 bases at V and 4 bases at J, with 4 bases in the middle. Germline V gene sequence: CDR1 LNHDA, CDR2 SQIVND (reference sequence). CDR3 nucleotide sequence: TGTGCCAGTAGTATCTCCGGGGCCAACGTCCTGACTTTC. Amino acids: CASSISGANVLTF.

V and J are TRBV7-2 and TRBJ1-1; 7 nucleotides align to TRBD1. After removal of 7 bases from V and 1 base from J, the junction contained 6 bases not matched to a gene. Germline V CDR1 and CDR2: SGHTA, FQGNSA. This CDR3 contains 14 residues. The CDR3 coding sequence is TGTGCCAGCATCCTCGACAGGGCGAACACTGAAGCTTTCTTT. It encodes CASILDRANTEAFF.

The chain's CDR3 is CASSLRDAGELFF. CDR3 nucleotides: TGTGCCAGCAGTTTACGGGATGCCGGGGAGCTGTTTTTT. V and J are TRBV6-5 and TRBJ2-2, with D tentatively TRBD2 (5 bases). The CDR3 sequence is 13 residues long. The V end was cut by 4 bases, the J end by 6 bases, with 9 bases between. Germline CDR1 is MNHEY and CDR2 is SVGAGI.

The J gene is TRBJ1-1, the V gene TRBV4-2, with 9 bases aligning to TRBD1. V shed 1 base, J shed 6 bases, and the junction held 9 bases outside the gene matches. Looked up from germline, CDR1 is LGHNA and CDR2 is YNFKEQ. The CDR3 covers 16 residues. CDR3 nucleotide sequence: TGTGCCAGCAGCCAAGGAGAAACAGGGGGCGCCCCTGAAGCTTTCTTT. Its translation is CASSQGETGGAPEAFF.

The chain carries TRBV6-1 and TRBJ2-1; 13 bases line up with TRBD2. Germline trimming cut 4 bases from V and 5 bases from J; bases unmatched to any gene: 2. This CDR3 contains 15 residues. From germline, CDR1 is MNHNS and CDR2 SASEGT. The CDR3 sequence: CASSVGTSGNNEQFF. Here the CDR3 DNA reads TGTGCCAGCAGTGTCGGGACTAGCGGGAACAATGAGCAGTTCTTC.

This chain connects TRBV11-3 to TRBJ2-7; D might be TRBD1 (6 bases). V was pared by 2 bases and J by 0 bases, with 8 bases between. The CDR3 is 14 residues long. CDR1 SGHNT and CDR2 YENEEA come from the germline V gene. The CDR3 sequence: CASSLRTVSYEQYF. The CDR3 DNA sequence: TGTGCCAGCAGCTTACGGACAGTCTCCTACGAGCAGTACTTC. The full variable domain, rest sourced from reference TRBV11-3 and TRBJ2-7, is EAGVVQSPRYKIIEKKQPVAFWCNPISGHNTLYWYLQNLGQGPELLIRYENEEAVDDSQLPKDRFSAERLKGVDSTLKIQPAELGDSAVYLCASSLRTVSYEQYFGPGTRLTVT.

This chain joins TRBV5-1 and TRBJ1-2; 9 bases line up with TRBD1. V gave up 1 base and J gave up 6 bases; unmatched junction bases: 4. CDR3 length: 14 amino acids. The germline gives CDR1 SGHRS, CDR2 YFSETQ. CDR3 protein: CASSLSDRGDGYTF. As DNA, the CDR3 is TGCGCCAGCAGCTTGTCCGACAGGGGGGATGGCTACACCTTC.

This clone has only a few counts. The chain joins TRBV19 to TRBJ1-2; tentative D call: TRBD1 (5 bases). Germline V gene lookup returns CDR1 LNHDA and CDR2 SQIVND (reference sequence). V lost 9 bases to trimming and J lost 2 bases, with 16 bases between them. CDR3 length: 14 residues. CDR3 sequence: CASRWGAENYGYTF. The CDR3 DNA reads TGTGCCAGCCGATGGGGCGCGGAGAACTATGGCTACACCTTC.

The rearrangement joins TRBV4-2 to TRBJ2-4, with a tentative D call TRBD2 (5 bases). Germline loops: CDR1 LGHNA, CDR2 YNFKEQ. This CDR3 spans 16 amino acids. Trimming pared 0 bases from V and 8 bases from J, leaving 17 bases between. Written as DNA, the CDR3 is TGTGCCAGCAGCCAAGAGTTGAGTGGAGGTTGGGACATTCAGTACTTC. Encoded protein: CASSQELSGGWDIQYF.

The CDR3 is CASSLSSGSSSEQFF. The CDR3, as DNA: TGTGCCAGCAGCCTATCTAGCGGGAGTTCAAGTGAGCAGTTCTTC. This chain connects TRBV11-3 to TRBJ2-1, with 10 bases lining up with TRBD2. Germline V lookup: CDR1 SGHNT, CDR2 YENEEA. The CDR3 runs to 15 residues. J lost 9 bases, V lost 5 bases, and 10 bases had no gene match.

V gene TRBV2 combines with J gene TRBJ2-3, with 8 positions matching TRBD1. The V and J ends lost 8 bases and 8 bases, in that order; junction bases with no gene match: 3. The V gene's germline CDR1 is SNHLY and CDR2 FYNNEI. The CDR3 is made up of 11 amino acids. CDR3 amino acids: CASRQGTTQYF. The CDR3 region has the DNA TGTGCCAGCCGACAGGGGACTACGCAGTATTTT.

This chain joins TRBV4-1 and TRBJ1-5; 7 bases are a match to TRBD1. The length of the CDR3 is 17 residues. V trimming: 0 bases; J trimming: 5 bases; junction bases outside the gene matches: 10. Germline V gene lookup returns CDR1 MGHRA and CDR2 YSYEKL. The CDR3 loop reads CASSQEGRQGPYQPQHF. The DNA of the CDR3 is TGCGCCAGCAGCCAAGAAGGTCGACAGGGTCCTTATCAGCCCCAGCATTTT.